This T cell receptor (beta chain) was captured in a study of cytomegalovirus exposure and HLA in healthy donors. The table came from immunoSEQ multiplex PCR; TCRdb's copy has only in-frame clones and leaves some out. The table shows 70,000 to 95,000 clones, with roughly 93% occurring only once. Germline V gene lookup returns CDR1 LGHNA and CDR2 YSLEER. The CDR3 length is 16 residues. Germline trimming cut 3 bases from V and 0 bases from J; bases unmatched to any gene: 6. Of note for this clone: Antigen unknown.

Findings and limits, study-wide: It was confirmed in vitro that three of the CMV-associated chains were specific for CMV antigens.

What was sequenced was PBMCs. The chain joins TRBV4-3 to TRBJ1-2; 8 bases agree with TRBD1. This receptor was taken from a woman in her thirties in good health and CMV-seronegative. The CDR3 spells CASSHHTTGANYGYTF. CDR3 coding DNA: TGCGCCAGCAGCCACCACACGACAGGGGCTAACTATGGCTACACCTTC.